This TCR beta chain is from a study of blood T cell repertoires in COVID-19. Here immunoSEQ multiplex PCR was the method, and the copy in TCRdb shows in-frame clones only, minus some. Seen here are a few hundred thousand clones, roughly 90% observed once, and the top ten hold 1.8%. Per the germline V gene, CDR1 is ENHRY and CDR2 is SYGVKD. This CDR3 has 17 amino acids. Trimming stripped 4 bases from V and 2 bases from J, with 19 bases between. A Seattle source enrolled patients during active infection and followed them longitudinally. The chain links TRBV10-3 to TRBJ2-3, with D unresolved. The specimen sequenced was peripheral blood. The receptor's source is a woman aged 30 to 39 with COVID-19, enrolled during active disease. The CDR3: CAISGSGEAIYTDTQYF. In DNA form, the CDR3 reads TGTGCCATCAGTGGGTCAGGAGAAGCCATTTACACAGATACGCAGTATTTT.